Ten or more counts support the clone carrying this T cell receptor beta chain. The entry originates in a study of neurological immune-mediated disorders. Noted time point: longitudinal time-point 3. The length of the CDR3 is 15 residues. Germline V gene data show CDR1 as DFQATT and CDR2 as SNEGSKA (reference sequence). V gave up 3 bases and J gave up 2 bases; unmatched junction bases: 6. TCRdb re-called the 5' RACE reads through MiXCR, storing one row per CDR3 protein. The sample comprises roughly 50,000 distinct CDR3 sequences, more than 9.5% of which are singletons, and 9% rests with the top ten. Input material: PBMCs. This chain joins TRBV20-1 and TRBJ2-5, with 10 nucleotides matching TRBD2. The clonotype was recovered from a male donor with HTLV-1-associated myelopathy (HAM/TSP). The CDR3 protein is CSASPLAGVQETQYF. CDR3 nucleotide sequence: TGCAGTGCTAGCCCCCTAGCGGGGGTACAAGAGACCCAGTACTTC.